The next 25 T cell receptor beta chains were all read from a single sample in a study of Ad26.COV2.S vaccination and SARS-CoV-2 variants. Generated by immunoSEQ multiplex PCR, the TCRdb table keeps only in-frame clones and is missing some. Among about 390,000 clones listed, 92% were seen once. The sample's treatment: 19 received Ad26.COV2.S at low or high dose, single or two shots; several received placebo; per-sample allocation not given. Sampling happened 63 days after the first vaccine or placebo injection. The material sequenced was peripheral blood, taken in a trial of Ad26.COV2.S vaccine versus placebo. The receptors here all came from a person aged 18-65 years who received the Ad26.COV2.S COVID-19 vaccine or a placebo.

The gene calls are TRBV15 and TRBJ2-5; 10 nucleotides line up with TRBD1. CDR3 length: 16 residues. Trimming removed 2 bases from V and 2 bases from J; junction bases left unmatched: 5. The germline gives CDR1 LNHNV, CDR2 YYDKDF (reference sequence). CDR3 loop: CATSRHRDRGQETQYF. In nucleotides, the CDR3 is TGTGCCACCAGCAGACACCGGGACAGGGGTCAAGAGACCCAGTACTTC.

This CDR3 reads CASSLPGLANTIYF. The CDR3 nucleotides read TGTGCCAGCAGCTTGCCAGGGTTGGCTAACACCATATATTTT. The chain couples TRBV5-6 to TRBJ1-3, with D perhaps TRBD1 (5 bases). The V and J ends lost 1 base and 7 bases respectively, with 12 bases between them. Germline V lookup: CDR1 SGHDT, CDR2 YYEEEE. The CDR3 loop spans 14 amino acids.

This chain connects TRBV9 to TRBJ1-4; weak D call: TRBD1 (5 bases). The CDR3 consists of 15 residues. Trimming cost V 0 bases and J 5 bases, with 11 bases left between them. Germline V gene lookup returns CDR1 SGDLS and CDR2 YYNGEE. The CDR3 protein is CASSVDRQGNEKLFF. In DNA form, the CDR3 reads TGTGCCAGCAGCGTAGATCGGCAGGGAAATGAAAAACTGTTTTTT.

This chain connects TRBV6-2 or TRBV6-3 to TRBJ1-2; D unresolved. V lost 5 bases to trimming and J lost 0 bases, with 13 bases between them. This CDR3 is built from 15 residues. Germline V gene sequence: CDR1 MNHEY, CDR2 SVGEGT. The CDR3 DNA is TGTGCCAGCAGTGATGGTCGAGCCCCTAACTATGGCTACACCTTC. As protein: CASSDGRAPNYGYTF.

This sequence joins TRBV10-1 and TRBJ2-1, with D possibly matching TRBD1 (7 bases). Trimming took 5 bases from V and 0 from J, leaving 14 bases between them. CDR1 and CDR2 from the germline V gene are WNHNN and SYGVQD (reference sequence). The CDR3 consists of 16 residues. CDR3 region: CASSYQGGFSYNEQFF. The CDR3, as DNA: TGCGCCAGCAGTTACCAGGGGGGATTCTCCTACAATGAGCAGTTCTTC.

This clone was counted once. The CDR3 DNA reads TGCGCCAGCAGTGAGGGACAGGGTAGAGGAAAACTGTTTTTT. It specifies CASSEGQGRGKLFF. This chain links TRBV10-2 with TRBJ1-4; 8 nucleotides match TRBD1. After removal of 2 bases from V and 10 bases from J, the junction contained 6 bases not matched to a gene. In germline, CDR1 is WSHSY, CDR2 SAAADI. The CDR3 length is 14 residues.

The chain recombines TRBV6-6 with TRBJ1-2; no clear D. V was clipped by 10 bases and J by 0 bases, with 15 bases between them. The length of the CDR3 is 14 residues. Germline V gives CDR1 MNHNY, CDR2 SVGAGI (reference sequence). The CDR3 here is CATQLGTSNYGYTF. DNA of the CDR3: TGTGCCACCCAGTTAGGCACATCTAACTATGGCTACACCTTC.

The DNA of the CDR3 is TGTGCCAGCAGCTTGGGAGGATTAGGGAGGGTCCGGGAGTTCTTC. Translation gives CASSLGGLGRVREFF. The chain links TRBV5-6 to TRBJ2-1; TRBD2 matches at 7 bases. This CDR3 has 15 amino acids. V was pared by 0 bases and J by 14 bases, with 14 bases of the junction left unmatched. Germline lookup yields CDR1 SGHDT and CDR2 YYEEEE.

The chain recombines TRBV2 with TRBJ2-7; TRBD1 matches 7 bases. CDR1 and CDR2 (germline): SNHLY, FYNNEI. The V segment lost 2 bases and the J segment 2 bases; nucleotides outside the gene matches: 3. CDR3 size: 14 residues. CDR3 bases: TGTGCCAGCAGTGAACTACAGGGGACCTACGAGCAGTACTTC. Translation: CASSELQGTYEQYF.

The CDR3 region is CASSYLGRLQETQYF. The CDR3 DNA reads TGTGCCAGCAGTTACCTGGGTCGCCTGCAAGAGACCCAGTACTTC. This sequence joins TRBV6-2 or TRBV6-3 and TRBJ2-5; D is unresolved. The CDR3 runs 15 residues. Trimming left V 2 bases short and J 2 bases short, with 12 bases between. Germline V gene lookup returns CDR1 MNHEY and CDR2 SVGEGT.

V gene TRBV7-7 combines with J gene TRBJ2-5; D is possibly TRBD2 (6 bases). The length of the CDR3 is 16 residues. Looked up from germline, CDR1 is SSHAT and CDR2 is FNYEAQ (reference sequence). CDR3: CASGNPRDQPGETQYF. CDR3 DNA sequence: TGTGCTAGCGGAAATCCAAGGGACCAACCAGGGGAGACCCAGTACTTC.

This chain joins TRBV27 and TRBJ1-5; a possible D gene is TRBD1 (5 bases). The CDR3 spans 14 residues. The V gene's germline CDR1 is MNHEY and CDR2 SMNVEV (reference sequence). Trimming stripped 5 bases from V and 7 bases from J, with 15 bases between. The CDR3 reads CASSRGGYGQPQHF. CDR3 bases: TGTGCCAGCAGTCGGGGGGGTTACGGGCAGCCCCAGCATTTT.

V gene TRBV6-1 combines with J gene TRBJ2-3, with 10 bases aligning to TRBD2. V lost 3 bases, J lost 2 bases, and 2 bases stayed unmatched. CDR3 length: 15 residues. Germline assignment: CDR1 MNHNS and CDR2 SASEGT. Here the CDR3 reads CASSDLAGATDTQYF. Here the CDR3 DNA reads TGTGCCAGCAGTGACCTAGCGGGGGCCACAGATACGCAGTATTTT.

This clone was recorded once. The rearrangement uses TRBV3-1 (or the pseudogene TRBV3-2) and TRBJ2-1, with 7 bases identical to TRBD2. Trimming took 8 bases from V and 0 from J; bases not matched to a gene: 13. This CDR3 is built from 17 residues. Germline values: CDR1 LGHDT, CDR2 YNNKEL (reference sequence). The CDR3 DNA is TGTGCCAGCGGGGGTTCATTTCCTAGCGGCTCCTACAATGAGCAGTTCTTC. Encoded protein: CASGGSFPSGSYNEQFF.

On this clone: Other DNA sequences in the sample encode the same CDR3. V gene TRBV12-3 or TRBV12-4 combines with J gene TRBJ2-5, with unresolved D. CDR3 length equals 11 residues. Trimming left V 2 bases short and J 5 bases short, with 3 bases between. The CDR3 DNA follows: TGTGCCAGCAGTTTACAGGAGACCCAGTACTTC. It translates to CASSLQETQYF.

The chain has TRBV3-1 (or the pseudogene TRBV3-2) and TRBJ2-7; 9 bases are a match to TRBD1. Germline V gives CDR1 LGHDT, CDR2 YNNKEL (reference sequence). The V gene end was trimmed by 4 bases and the J gene end by 4 bases; junction bases not matched to a gene: 11. The CDR3 sequence is 16 residues long. The CDR3 loop reads CASSPFRRDRAYEQYF. CDR3 in DNA: TGTGCCAGCAGCCCTTTCAGACGGGACAGGGCTTACGAGCAGTACTTC.

V and J are TRBV29-1 and TRBJ1-2, with a possible D match to TRBD1 (6 bases). This CDR3 region has 13 residues. Germline V gene lookup returns CDR1 SQVTM and CDR2 ANQGSEA. The ends were cut back, 0 bases at V and 14 bases at J, with 19 bases in the middle. The CDR3 nucleotides read TGCAGCGTTGAAGATGGACAGACGATGGCTAGGACCTTC. It specifies CSVEDGQTMARTF.

The chain is built from TRBV27 and TRBJ2-3, with D perhaps TRBD2 (6 bases). Germline CDR1 and CDR2: MNHEY and SMNVEV (reference sequence). Deletions cut 7 bases from V and 0 bases from J, with 20 bases between. CDR3 size: 17 residues. The CDR3 bases are TGTGCCAGCAATGAGTATGGCGGGGCGACTAGCACAGATACGCAGTATTTT. Amino acid sequence: CASNEYGGATSTDTQYF.

V is TRBV5-4 and J is TRBJ1-2; no reliable D call. CDR3 length equals 12 residues. CDR1 SGHNT and CDR2 YYREEE come from the germline V gene (reference sequence). V was clipped by 4 bases and J by 5 bases, with 9 bases between them. CDR3 protein: CASSNQDYGYTF. The CDR3 nucleotides read TGTGCCAGCAGCAACCAGGATTATGGCTACACCTTC.

The V gene is TRBV19, the J gene TRBJ2-5, with a possible D match to TRBD1 (6 bases). Trimming cost V 9 bases and J 5 bases, with 25 bases left between them. The CDR3 consists of 16 residues. Germline CDR1 LNHDA, CDR2 SQIVND (reference sequence). For the CDR3, the DNA is TGTGCCAGCGGGACGGGGACAATAAAGGGAAAGGAGACCCAGTACTTC. This encodes CASGTGTIKGKETQYF.

V usage is TRBV19 and J usage is TRBJ2-7; 8 nucleotides line up with TRBD1. Germline CDR1 and CDR2: LNHDA and SQIVND (reference sequence). The V segment lost 7 bases and the J segment 0 bases; nucleotides outside the gene matches: 5. The CDR3 covers 14 residues. The DNA of the CDR3 is TGTGCCAGTAACACCGGGACAGGCTCCTACGAGCAGTACTTC. This encodes CASNTGTGSYEQYF.

This chain links TRBV7-9 with TRBJ2-7; 7 bases fit TRBD1. Germline V CDR1 and CDR2: SEHNR, FQNEAQ (reference sequence). With 4 bases clipped from V and 0 bases from J, the junction kept 9 bases outside the gene matches. The CDR3 extends over 16 amino acids. CDR3 region: CASSSSGGPRSYEQYF. CDR3 coding DNA: TGTGCCAGCAGCTCCTCAGGGGGACCCCGCTCCTACGAGCAGTACTTC.

This chain uses TRBV4-3 with TRBJ1-3, with D hard to call. The CDR3 covers 16 residues. Germline V lookup: CDR1 LGHNA, CDR2 YSLEER. With 0 bases removed from V and 0 bases from J, the gap between germline ends came to 9 bases. Written as DNA, the CDR3 is TGCGCCAGCAGCCAAGATTGGGCTAACTCTGGAAACACCATATATTTT. The encoded protein is CASSQDWANSGNTIYF.

The rearrangement uses TRBV27 and TRBJ2-3, with TRBD1 matching over 7 bases. Germline V CDR1 and CDR2: MNHEY, SMNVEV (reference sequence). CDR3 length equals 16 residues. V shed 1 base, J shed 0 bases, and the junction held 4 bases outside the gene matches. CDR3 protein: CASSLWGTASTDTQYF. In DNA, the CDR3 is TGTGCCAGCAGTTTATGGGGGACAGCTAGCACAGATACGCAGTATTTT.

The J gene is TRBJ1-3, the V gene TRBV3-1 (or the pseudogene TRBV3-2), with unresolved D. The CDR3 extends over 15 amino acids. The V gene's germline CDR1 is LGHDT and CDR2 YNNKEL (reference sequence). Trimming pared 0 bases from V and 5 bases from J, leaving 11 bases between. The CDR3 DNA is TGTGCCAGCAGCCAAGATCGGACGGATAGAAACACCATATATTTT. The encoded protein is CASSQDRTDRNTIYF.